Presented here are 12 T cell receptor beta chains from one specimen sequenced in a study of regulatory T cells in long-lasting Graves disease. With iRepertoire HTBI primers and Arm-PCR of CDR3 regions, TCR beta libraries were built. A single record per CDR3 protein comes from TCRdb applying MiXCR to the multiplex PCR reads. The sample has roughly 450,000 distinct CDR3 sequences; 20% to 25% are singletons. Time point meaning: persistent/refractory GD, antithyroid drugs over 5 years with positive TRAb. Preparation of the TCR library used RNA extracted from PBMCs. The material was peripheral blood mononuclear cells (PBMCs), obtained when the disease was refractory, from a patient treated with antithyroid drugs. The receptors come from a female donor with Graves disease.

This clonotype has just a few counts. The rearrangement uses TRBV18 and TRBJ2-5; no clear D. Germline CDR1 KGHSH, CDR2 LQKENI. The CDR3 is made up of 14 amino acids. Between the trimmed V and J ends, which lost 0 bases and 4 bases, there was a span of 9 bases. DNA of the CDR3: TGTGCCAGCTCACCACCGAGTGACCGAGAGACCCAGTACTTC. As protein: CASSPPSDRETQYF.

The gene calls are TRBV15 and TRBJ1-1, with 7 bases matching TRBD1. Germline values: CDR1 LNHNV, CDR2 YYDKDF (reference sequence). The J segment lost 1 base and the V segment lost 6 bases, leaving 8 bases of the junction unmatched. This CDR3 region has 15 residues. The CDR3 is CATREGAPRNTEAFF. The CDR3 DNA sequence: TGTGCCACCAGGGAGGGGGCTCCCAGGAACACTGAAGCTTTCTTT.

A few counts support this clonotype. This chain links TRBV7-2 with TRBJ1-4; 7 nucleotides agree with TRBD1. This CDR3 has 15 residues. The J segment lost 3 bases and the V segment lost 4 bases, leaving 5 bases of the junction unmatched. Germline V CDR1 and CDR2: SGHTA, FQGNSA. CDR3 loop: CASSYQTGPNEKLFF. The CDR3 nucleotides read TGTGCCAGCAGCTACCAGACAGGGCCTAATGAAAAACTGTTTTTT.

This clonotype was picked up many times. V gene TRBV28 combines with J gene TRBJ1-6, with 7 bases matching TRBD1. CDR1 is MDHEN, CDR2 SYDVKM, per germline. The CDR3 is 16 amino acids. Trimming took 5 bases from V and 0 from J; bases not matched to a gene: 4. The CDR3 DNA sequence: TGTGCCAGCAGTAAACAGGGGAGCTCCTATAATTCACCCCTCCACTTT. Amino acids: CASSKQGSSYNSPLHF.

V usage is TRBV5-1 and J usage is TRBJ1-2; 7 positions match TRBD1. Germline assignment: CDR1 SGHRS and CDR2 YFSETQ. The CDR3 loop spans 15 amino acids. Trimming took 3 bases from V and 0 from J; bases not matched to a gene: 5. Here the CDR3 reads CASSYRQGSNYGYTF. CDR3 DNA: TGCGCCAGCAGCTATAGACAGGGATCTAACTATGGCTACACCTTC.

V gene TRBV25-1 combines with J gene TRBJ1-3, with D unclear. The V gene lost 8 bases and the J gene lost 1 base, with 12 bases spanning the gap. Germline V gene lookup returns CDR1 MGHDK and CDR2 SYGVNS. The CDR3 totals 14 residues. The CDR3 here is CASEKAGSGNTIYF. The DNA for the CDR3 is TGTGCCAGCGAAAAGGCGGGATCTGGAAACACCATATATTTT.

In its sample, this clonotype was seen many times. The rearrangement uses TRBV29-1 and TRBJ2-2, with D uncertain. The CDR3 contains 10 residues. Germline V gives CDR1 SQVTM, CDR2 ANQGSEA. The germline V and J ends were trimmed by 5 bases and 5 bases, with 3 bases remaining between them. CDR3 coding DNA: TGCAGCGTTTCTACCGGGGAGCTGTTTTTT. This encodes CSVSTGELFF.

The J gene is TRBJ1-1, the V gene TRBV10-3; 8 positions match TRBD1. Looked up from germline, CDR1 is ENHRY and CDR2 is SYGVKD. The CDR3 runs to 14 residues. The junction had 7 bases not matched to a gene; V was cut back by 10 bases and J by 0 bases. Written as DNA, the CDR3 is TGTGCCACCCGGGACAGGACCATGAACACTGAAGCTTTCTTT. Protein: CATRDRTMNTEAFF.

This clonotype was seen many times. CDR3 region: CASSFGTSGVGLVNTEAFF. CDR3 bases: TGTGCCAGCAGTTTTGGGACGAGTGGGGTCGGCCTAGTGAACACTGAAGCTTTCTTT. The genes are TRBV5-4 and TRBJ1-1, with D possibly matching TRBD1 (5 bases). V was clipped by 5 bases and J by 0 bases, with 26 bases between them. The CDR3 length is 19 residues. Germline-derived CDR1 and CDR2 are SGHNT and YYREEE (reference sequence).

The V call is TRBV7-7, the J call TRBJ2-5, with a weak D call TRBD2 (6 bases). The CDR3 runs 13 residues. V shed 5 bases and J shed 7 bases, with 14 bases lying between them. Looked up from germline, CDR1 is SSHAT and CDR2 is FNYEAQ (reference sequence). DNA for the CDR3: TGTGCCAGCAGCGAGACTAGACCGGGGACCCAGTACTTC. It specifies CASSETRPGTQYF. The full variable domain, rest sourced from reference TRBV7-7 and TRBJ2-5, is GAGVSQSPRYKVTKRGQDVTLRCDPISSHATLYWYQQALGQGPEFLTYFNYEAQPDKSGLPSDRFSAERPEGSISTLTIQRTEQRDSAMYRCASSETRPGTQYFGPGTRLLVL.

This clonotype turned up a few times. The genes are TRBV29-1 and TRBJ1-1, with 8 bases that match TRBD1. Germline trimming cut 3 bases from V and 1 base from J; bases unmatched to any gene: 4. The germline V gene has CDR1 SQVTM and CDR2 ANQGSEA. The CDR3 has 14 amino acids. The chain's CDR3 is CSVERTGPNTEAFF. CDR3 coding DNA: TGCAGCGTTGAGAGGACAGGGCCGAACACTGAAGCTTTCTTT.

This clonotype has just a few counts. CDR3 in DNA: TGTGCCAGCAGCTACACAGGGATACTCTCCTACGAGCAGTACTTC. Protein product: CASSYTGILSYEQYF. The rearrangement uses TRBV6-5 and TRBJ2-7; D possibly corresponds to TRBD1 (6 bases). V was shortened by 6 bases and J by 0 bases, with 15 bases between the two germline ends. The germline V gene has CDR1 MNHEY and CDR2 SVGAGI. This CDR3 contains 15 residues.